This T cell receptor (beta chain) came from a study of cytomegalovirus exposure and HLA in healthy donors. Vbeta (60) and Jbeta (13) primers were used in the PCR. This table comes from immunoSEQ multiplex PCR, and its TCRdb copy is limited to in-frame clones, with some not included. The sample yields more than 110,000 clones, roughly 80% seen once. The clonotype was recovered from a woman in her forties or fifties in good health and CMV-seropositive. The sample consisted of PBMCs.

CDR3: CASSLQGSNEQYF. The CDR3, as DNA: TGCGCCAGCAGCTTACAGGGTTCAAACGAGCAGTACTTC. The gene calls are TRBV5-1 and TRBJ2-7, with a weak D call TRBD1 (6 bases). CDR3 length: 13 residues. Germline CDR1 SGHRS, CDR2 YFSETQ. The ends were cut back, 2 bases at V and 5 bases at J, with 11 bases in the middle.